This note documents a single TCR beta chain sequence. The sample comes from a study of shared clonotypes between healthy human individuals. Those who donated were healthy HIV-negative adults, with no recent acute infections or vaccinations reported. The study drew all its donors from Caucasian adults living in Nashville, Tennessee. Repertoires were generated with immunoSEQ multiplex PCR, while TCRdb's copy carries only in-frame clones and drops some. This table holds 780,000 or so clones, roughly 72% found once. This CDR3 region has 16 residues. Germline CDR1 reads MNHEY; CDR2 reads SVGAGI. The specimen was memory CD4+ T cells sorted from blood. Subset described: CD45RA-negative fraction. The TCR comes from a woman between 25 and 40 years old in good health. The rearrangement links TRBV6-5 to TRBJ2-5; 10 bases are shared with TRBD2. The better agreement between TRBJ2-7 and the DNA end casts doubt on the J call. The CDR3 protein is CASSSHGLAVLYEQYF. The CDR3 nucleotides read TGTGCCAGCAGTTCTCATGGACTAGCGGTCTTATACGAGCAGTACTTC.